The rows below give T cell receptor beta chains drawn from one sample of a study of blood T cell repertoires in COVID-19. Produced via immunoSEQ multiplex PCR; TCRdb's table is partial and in-frame only. The data show approximately 10,000 clones, with 82% seen just once and 21% held by the top ten. Sequenced input: peripheral blood. Source of these receptors: a human donor in a cohort sampled during active COVID-19. The CDR3 runs from the conserved cysteine through the conserved F or W. The order of the fields is clone size, V gene, CDR3 protein. For some rows the clone size is stated as once, few or many, or as a class when expanded; others skip it.

size: -; V: TRBV7-3; CDR3: CASSRTATVQETQYF
size: -; V: TRBV28; CDR3: CASTMTGGNEQYF
size: -; V: TRBV11-3; CDR3: CASSLGGDTEAFF
size: medium-sized; V: TRBV28; CDR3: CASLYRAANEKLFF
size: few; V: TRBV24-1; CDR3: CATAGGETQYF
size: -; V: TRBV5-4; CDR3: CASSLALLAGATDTQYF
size: -; V: TRBV30; CDR3: CAVEGWGHSYGYTF
size: -; V: TRBV2; CDR3: CASSEAAGQNEKLFF
size: -; V: TRBV25-1; CDR3: CASSSRGQGYTF
size: -; V: TRBV20-1; CDR3: CSASSAGGYYNEQFF
size: -; V: TRBV18; CDR3: CASSPPSGGSYEQYF
size: -; V: TRBV5-1; CDR3: CASSQQGTYNEQFF
size: -; V: TRBV24-1; CDR3: CATSDSNRGSDNEQFF
size: -; V: TRBV5-1; CDR3: CASSFSGGSTDTQYF
size: -; V: TRBV19; CDR3: CASSGAPFYNEQFF
size: -; V: TRBV6-2/TRBV6-3; CDR3: CASSPGDRGVYNEQFF
size: -; V: TRBV4-3; CDR3: CASSQANEGIRGANEKLFF
size: -; V: TRBV7-9; CDR3: CASSRIPPRTSGYNEQFF
size: -; V: TRBV5-1; CDR3: CASSFSGGSYEQYF
size: -; V: TRBV24-1; CDR3: CATSDPRGRGETQYF
size: -; V: TRBV24-1; CDR3: CATSDPRTGNTEAFF
size: -; V: TRBV7-2; CDR3: CASSWASSYNSPLHF
size: -; V: TRBV6-5; CDR3: CASSSLRQGRFQPQHF
size: -; V: TRBV28; CDR3: CASTQGGRRNQPQHF
size: -; V: TRBV29-1; CDR3: CSGQGDSTGELFF
size: -; V: TRBV2; CDR3: CASRADTGQPQHF
size: -; V: TRBV19; CDR3: CASSRTPGEKLFF
size: -; V: TRBV7-8; CDR3: CASSLDSGGTSSYEQYF
size: -; V: TRBV18; CDR3: CASSPTPETGGPNKPLHF
size: -; V: TRBV2; CDR3: CASSQQGAFQPQHF
size: -; V: TRBV6-4; CDR3: CASSPTGSSYNEQFF
size: -; V: TRBV6-5; CDR3: CASRVRGDNQPQHF
size: -; V: TRBV30; CDR3: CAWSFFTYEQYF
size: once; V: TRBV24-1; CDR3: CATSERGTGVPGDTQYF
size: -; V: TRBV6-2/TRBV6-3; CDR3: CASSFLQGTNEKLFF